The 15 T cell receptor beta chains below all came from one sample that was sequenced in a study of T cell responses to AZD1222 COVID-19 vaccine (dated by TCRdb to the early 2020s). The time point label of this sample denotes: baseline before first vaccination. Receptor libraries were prepared by the immunoSEQ multiplex PCR assay. Imported from immuneACCESS, the table was reduced by TCRdb to in-frame sequences with V and J called. These copies leave out some clones; in studies compared against another copy, an unresolved V gene accounts for under half, and the cause of the remainder is not known. Recorded for this sample are around 180,000 clones; 80% to 90% of them occurred a single time. Clones ranked in the top ten supply more than 0.4% of the sample. The sample was peripheral blood, taken on day 0 of AZD1222 vaccination. These TCRs come from an adult in good health.

This rearrangement joins TRBV18 to TRBJ1-5; D ambiguous. The V gene's germline CDR1 is KGHSH and CDR2 LQKENI. Between the trimmed V and J ends, which lost 5 bases and 5 bases, there was a span of 10 bases. This CDR3 comprises 13 residues. The CDR3 DNA follows: TGTGCCAGCTCATCAACTACTTATCAGCCCCAGCATTTT. Translating it yields CASSSTTYQPQHF.

The gene calls are TRBV27 and TRBJ1-6; D may be TRBD1 (5 bases). Germline V gene lookup returns CDR1 MNHEY and CDR2 SMNVEV (reference sequence). V was cut by 3 bases and J by 13 bases, with 13 bases left in between. CDR3 size: 13 residues. CDR3: CASSFLPQAPLHF. CDR3 bases: TGTGCCAGCAGTTTCCTCCCACAGGCGCCCCTCCACTTT.

This clone was recorded once. Mismatch with germline at one junction end may stem from a read error. V usage is TRBV18 and J usage is TRBJ2-7; the match to TRBD2 covers 10 bases. Germline V lookup: CDR1 KGHSH, CDR2 LQKENI. The CDR3 length is 16 residues. CDR3 loop: CASSRAGGYEGRRLDF. The CDR3 DNA reads TGTGCCAGCTCACGAGCGGGGGGGTACGAGGGCCGACGGTTGGACTTC.

V gene TRBV19 combines with J gene TRBJ1-1; a possible D gene is TRBD1 (6 bases). V was clipped by 8 bases and J by 0 bases, with 16 bases between them. Germline V gene sequence: CDR1 LNHDA, CDR2 SQIVND (reference sequence). This CDR3 is 15 amino acids long. CDR3 DNA sequence: TGTGCCAGTGAAACTCCGACAGGCATGAACACTGAAGCTTTCTTT. Translating gives CASETPTGMNTEAFF.

This clone occurred once. The rearrangement uses TRBV5-6 and TRBJ2-2; 7 bases agree with TRBD1. The V segment lost 4 bases and the J segment 3 bases; nucleotides outside the gene matches: 6. Germline values: CDR1 SGHDT, CDR2 YYEEEE. This CDR3 comprises 15 residues. CDR3: CASSRDRAYTGELFF. Written as DNA, the CDR3 is TGTGCCAGCAGCCGCGACAGGGCGTACACCGGGGAGCTGTTTTTT.

The rearrangement links TRBV5-1 to TRBJ2-5, with TRBD2 matching over 13 bases. V trimming: 4 bases; J trimming: 5 bases; junction bases outside the gene matches: 8. CDR3 length equals 16 residues. Germline V lookup: CDR1 SGHRS, CDR2 YFSETQ. The DNA of the CDR3 is TGCGCCAGCAGCCCCACTAGCGGGAGGGCGGTGGAGACCCAGTACTTC. This codes for CASSPTSGRAVETQYF.

The J gene is TRBJ2-1, the V gene TRBV7-3; 11 nucleotides line up with TRBD2. The CDR3 contains 15 residues. V shed 1 base and J 6 bases; nucleotides not matched to a gene: 2. Germline CDR1 reads SGHTA; CDR2 reads FQGTGA. DNA of the CDR3: TGTGCCAGCAGCTTAATACTAGCGGGGGCCAATGAGCAGTTCTTC. As protein: CASSLILAGANEQFF.

CDR3 DNA: TGTGCCAGCAGGCAACGGACTCGTCCGGGGGAGCAGTACTTC. Translation gives CASRQRTRPGEQYF. The chain joins TRBV28 to TRBJ2-7; tentatively, D is TRBD2 (5 bases). The V and J ends lost 6 bases and 7 bases respectively, with 19 bases between them. CDR3 length: 14 amino acids. The germline V gene has CDR1 MDHEN and CDR2 SYDVKM.

The chain has TRBV9 and TRBJ2-5; TRBD2 might be the D (6 bases). Trimming stripped 4 bases from V and 2 bases from J, with 12 bases between. CDR3 length: 14 residues. CDR1 is SGDLS and CDR2 is YYNGEE in the germline V gene. The CDR3 DNA reads TGTGCCAGCAGCCGCGACCGGGGGCAAGAGACCCAGTACTTC. Translation: CASSRDRGQETQYF.

The V gene is TRBV6-1, the J gene TRBJ2-5; D perhaps matches TRBD2 (5 bases). Germline-derived CDR1 and CDR2 are MNHNS and SASEGT. The length of the CDR3 is 16 residues. Trimming left V 2 bases short and J 5 bases short, with 18 bases between. CDR3 sequence (DNA): TGTGCCAGCAGTGAATTTCCCGGGGAAGGACGGGAGACCCAGTACTTC. Protein product: CASSEFPGEGRETQYF.

This chain links TRBV5-1 with TRBJ2-5; D is perhaps TRBD1 (8 bases). The CDR3 is 15 residues long. Germline CDR1 reads SGHRS; CDR2 reads YFSETQ. Trimming removed 7 bases at V and 1 base at J, with 17 bases between. The CDR3 bases are TGCGCCAGCCTGGGGGGGACAGGCCCCCAAGAGACCCAGTACTTC. Translated, it gives CASLGGTGPQETQYF.

The rearrangement joins TRBV6-5 to TRBJ1-3, with a tentative D call TRBD1 (6 bases). Trimming cost V 6 bases and J 0 bases, with 12 bases left between them. The germline gives CDR1 MNHEY, CDR2 SVGAGI. CDR3 length equals 15 residues. In DNA form, the CDR3 reads TGTGCCAGCAGCCCCACAGGGAACTCTGGAAACACCATATATTTT. Translating it yields CASSPTGNSGNTIYF.

This chain uses TRBV24-1 with TRBJ2-1; a weak D match, TRBD2 (6 bases). Germline loops: CDR1 KGHDR, CDR2 SFDVKD. This CDR3 spans 15 amino acids. The V and J ends lost 4 bases and 8 bases respectively, with 17 bases between them. DNA for the CDR3: TGTGCCACCAGTGACCCTGGGACTTTTGGGGATGAGCAGTTCTTC. Protein product: CATSDPGTFGDEQFF.

The chain carries TRBV10-3 and TRBJ1-1; 7 bases align to TRBD1. Germline loops: CDR1 ENHRY, CDR2 SYGVKD. V lost 2 bases, J lost 4 bases, and 7 bases stayed unmatched. This CDR3 is 15 amino acids long. This CDR3 is CAISEDRARSTEAFF. In DNA form, the CDR3 reads TGTGCCATCAGTGAGGACAGGGCGCGAAGCACTGAAGCTTTCTTT.

The chain couples TRBV5-5 to TRBJ1-5, with D possibly TRBD1 on 6 matching bases. CDR3 length: 15 amino acids. V gave up 3 bases and J gave up 2 bases, with 12 bases separating them. From germline, CDR1 is SGHKS and CDR2 YYEKEE (reference sequence). The CDR3 here is CASSSQGYGNQPQHF. For the CDR3, the DNA is TGTGCCAGCAGCTCACAGGGATACGGCAATCAGCCCCAGCATTTT.